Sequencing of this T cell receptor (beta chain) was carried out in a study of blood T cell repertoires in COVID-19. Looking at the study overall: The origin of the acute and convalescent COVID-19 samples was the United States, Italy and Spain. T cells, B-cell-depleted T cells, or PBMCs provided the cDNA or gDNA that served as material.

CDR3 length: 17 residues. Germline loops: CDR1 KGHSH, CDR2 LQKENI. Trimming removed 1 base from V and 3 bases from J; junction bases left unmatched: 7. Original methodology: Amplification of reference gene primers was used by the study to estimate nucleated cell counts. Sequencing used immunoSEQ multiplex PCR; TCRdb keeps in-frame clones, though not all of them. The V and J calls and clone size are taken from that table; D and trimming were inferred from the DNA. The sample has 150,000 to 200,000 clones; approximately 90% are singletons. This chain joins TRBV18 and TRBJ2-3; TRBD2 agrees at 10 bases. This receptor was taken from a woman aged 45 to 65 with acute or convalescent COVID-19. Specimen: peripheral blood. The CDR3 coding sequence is TGTGCCAGCTCACCACACTTTAGCGGGGGGACGACAGATACGCAGTATTTT. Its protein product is CASSPHFSGGTTDTQYF.